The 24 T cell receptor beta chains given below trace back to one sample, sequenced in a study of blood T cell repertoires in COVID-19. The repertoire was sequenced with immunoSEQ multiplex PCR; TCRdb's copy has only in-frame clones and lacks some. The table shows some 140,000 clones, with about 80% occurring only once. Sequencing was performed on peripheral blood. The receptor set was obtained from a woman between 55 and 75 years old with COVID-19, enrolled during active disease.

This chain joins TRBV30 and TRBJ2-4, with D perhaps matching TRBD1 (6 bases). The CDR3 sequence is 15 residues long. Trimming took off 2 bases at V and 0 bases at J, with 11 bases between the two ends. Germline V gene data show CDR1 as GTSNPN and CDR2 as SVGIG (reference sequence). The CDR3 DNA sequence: TGTGCCTGGAGTCCAGGGGAAGTAGCCAAAAACATTCAGTACTTC. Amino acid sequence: CAWSPGEVAKNIQYF.

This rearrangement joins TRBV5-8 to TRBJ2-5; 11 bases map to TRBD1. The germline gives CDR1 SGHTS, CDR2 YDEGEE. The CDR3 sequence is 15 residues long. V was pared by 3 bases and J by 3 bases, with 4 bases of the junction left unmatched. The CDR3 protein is CASSSGQGAKETQYF. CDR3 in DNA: TGTGCCAGCAGCTCTGGACAGGGGGCTAAAGAGACCCAGTACTTC.

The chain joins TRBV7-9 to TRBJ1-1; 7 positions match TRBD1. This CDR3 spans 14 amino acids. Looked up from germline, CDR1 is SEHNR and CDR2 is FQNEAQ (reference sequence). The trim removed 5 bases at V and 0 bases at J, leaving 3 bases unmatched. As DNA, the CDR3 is TGTGCCAGCAGCATGGGACAGATGAACACTGAAGCTTTCTTT. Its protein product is CASSMGQMNTEAFF.

The CDR3 bases are TGTGCCAGCAGTGCCGATAGCGCCATTACGCAGTATTTT. This translates into CASSADSAITQYF. The V gene is TRBV2, the J gene TRBJ2-3, with D perhaps matching TRBD2 (5 bases). Germline V gives CDR1 SNHLY, CDR2 FYNNEI. Trimming removed 4 bases from V and 8 bases from J, with 13 bases in between. The CDR3 spans 13 residues.

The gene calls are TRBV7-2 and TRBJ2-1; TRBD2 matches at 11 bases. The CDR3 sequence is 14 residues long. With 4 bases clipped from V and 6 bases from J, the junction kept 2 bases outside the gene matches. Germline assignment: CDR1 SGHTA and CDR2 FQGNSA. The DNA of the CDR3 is TGTGCCAGCAGCTACACTAGCGGGAGCAATGAGCAGTTCTTC. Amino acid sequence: CASSYTSGSNEQFF.

CDR3 DNA: TGTGCCAGCAGCTATCCGGGAAATGAAGCTTTCTTT. Translation: CASSYPGNEAFF. The gene calls are TRBV5-4 and TRBJ1-1; D not resolved. Trimming left V 3 bases short and J 7 bases short, with 10 bases between. Germline V gives CDR1 SGHNT, CDR2 YYREEE (reference sequence). The CDR3 has 12 amino acids.

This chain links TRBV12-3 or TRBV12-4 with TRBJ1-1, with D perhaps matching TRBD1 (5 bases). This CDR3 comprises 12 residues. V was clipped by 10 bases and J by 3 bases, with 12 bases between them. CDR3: CATLGEHTEAFF. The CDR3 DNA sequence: TGTGCCACCCTAGGGGAACACACTGAAGCTTTCTTT.

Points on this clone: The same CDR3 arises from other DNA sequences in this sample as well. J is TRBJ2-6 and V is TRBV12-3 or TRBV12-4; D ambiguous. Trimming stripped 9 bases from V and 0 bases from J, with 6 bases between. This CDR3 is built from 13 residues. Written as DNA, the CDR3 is TGTGCCAGTAGCCTCTCTGGGGCCAACGTCCTGACTTTC. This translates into CASSLSGANVLTF.

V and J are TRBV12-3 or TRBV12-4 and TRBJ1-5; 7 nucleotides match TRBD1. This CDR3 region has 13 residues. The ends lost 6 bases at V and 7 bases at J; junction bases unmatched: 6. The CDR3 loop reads CASSKTGPQPQHF. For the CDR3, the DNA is TGTGCCAGCAGCAAGACAGGGCCACAGCCCCAGCATTTT.

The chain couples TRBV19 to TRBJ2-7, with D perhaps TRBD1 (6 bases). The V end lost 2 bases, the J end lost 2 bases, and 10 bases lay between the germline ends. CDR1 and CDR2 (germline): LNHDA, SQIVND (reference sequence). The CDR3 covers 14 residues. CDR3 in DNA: TGTGCCAGTAGTATAATTAGGGACACCTACGAGCAGTACTTC. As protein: CASSIIRDTYEQYF.

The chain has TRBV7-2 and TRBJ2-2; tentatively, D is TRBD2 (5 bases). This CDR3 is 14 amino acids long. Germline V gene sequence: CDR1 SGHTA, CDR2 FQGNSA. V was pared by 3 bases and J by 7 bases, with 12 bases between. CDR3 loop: CASSFRGSIGELFF. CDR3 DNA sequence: TGTGCCAGCAGCTTTAGAGGGTCCATCGGGGAGCTGTTTTTT.

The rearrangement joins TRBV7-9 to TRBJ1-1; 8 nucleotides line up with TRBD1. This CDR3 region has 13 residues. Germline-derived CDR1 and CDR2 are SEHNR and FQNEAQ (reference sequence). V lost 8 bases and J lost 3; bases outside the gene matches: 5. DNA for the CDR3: TGTGCCAGCGCGACAGGGGTTCACACTGAAGCTTTCTTT. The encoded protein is CASATGVHTEAFF.

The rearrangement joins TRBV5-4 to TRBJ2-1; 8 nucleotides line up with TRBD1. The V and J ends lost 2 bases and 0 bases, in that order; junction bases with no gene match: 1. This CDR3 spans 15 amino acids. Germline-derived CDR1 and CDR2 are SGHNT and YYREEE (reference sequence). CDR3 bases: TGTGCCAGCAGCTTCGACAGGGGCTCCTACAATGAGCAGTTCTTC. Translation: CASSFDRGSYNEQFF.

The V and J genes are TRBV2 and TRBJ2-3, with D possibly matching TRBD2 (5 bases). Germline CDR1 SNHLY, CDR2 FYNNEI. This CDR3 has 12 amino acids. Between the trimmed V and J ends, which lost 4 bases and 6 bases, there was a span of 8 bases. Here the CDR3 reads CASSGSGDTQYF. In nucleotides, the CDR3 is TGTGCCAGCAGTGGCAGCGGCGATACGCAGTATTTT.

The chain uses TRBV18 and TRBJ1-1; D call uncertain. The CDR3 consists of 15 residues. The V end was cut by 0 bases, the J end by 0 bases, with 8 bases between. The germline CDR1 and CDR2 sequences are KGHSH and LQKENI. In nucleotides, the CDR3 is TGTGCCAGCTCACCACCGAGGCCTATGAACACTGAAGCTTTCTTT. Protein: CASSPPRPMNTEAFF.

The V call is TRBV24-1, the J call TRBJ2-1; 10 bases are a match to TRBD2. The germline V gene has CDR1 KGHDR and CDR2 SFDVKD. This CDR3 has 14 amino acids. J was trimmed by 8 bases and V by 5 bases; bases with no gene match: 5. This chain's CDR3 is CATSGSGGLDEQFF. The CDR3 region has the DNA TGTGCCACCAGTGGTAGCGGGGGGTTAGATGAGCAGTTCTTC.

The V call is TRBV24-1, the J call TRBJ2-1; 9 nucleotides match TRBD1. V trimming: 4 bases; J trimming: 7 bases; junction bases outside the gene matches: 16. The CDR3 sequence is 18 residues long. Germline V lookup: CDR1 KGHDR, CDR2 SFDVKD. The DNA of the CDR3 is TGTGCCACCAGTGACCCGAATCCCGACAGGGGGAGTAGGAATGAGCAGTTCTTC. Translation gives CATSDPNPDRGSRNEQFF.

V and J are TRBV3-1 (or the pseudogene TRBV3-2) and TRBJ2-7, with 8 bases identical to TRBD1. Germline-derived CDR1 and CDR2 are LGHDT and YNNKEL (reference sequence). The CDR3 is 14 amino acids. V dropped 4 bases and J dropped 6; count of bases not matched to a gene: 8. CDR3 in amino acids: CASSPGTGVSEQYV. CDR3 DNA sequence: TGTGCCAGCAGCCCGGGGACAGGTGTTTCCGAGCAGTACGTC.

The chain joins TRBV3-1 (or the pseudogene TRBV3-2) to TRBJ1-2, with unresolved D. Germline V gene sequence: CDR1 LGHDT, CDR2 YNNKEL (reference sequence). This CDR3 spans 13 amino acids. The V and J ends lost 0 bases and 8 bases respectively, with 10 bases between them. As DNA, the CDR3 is TGTGCCAGCAGCCAAGATATCGGAGGAGGCTACACCTTC. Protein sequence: CASSQDIGGGYTF.

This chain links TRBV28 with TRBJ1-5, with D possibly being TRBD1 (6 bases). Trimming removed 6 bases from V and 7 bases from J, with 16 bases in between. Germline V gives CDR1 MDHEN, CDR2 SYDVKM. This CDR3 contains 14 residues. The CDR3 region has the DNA TGTGCCAGCAGCCGAGGGGGGGCGATCCAGCCCCAGCATTTT. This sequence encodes CASSRGGAIQPQHF.

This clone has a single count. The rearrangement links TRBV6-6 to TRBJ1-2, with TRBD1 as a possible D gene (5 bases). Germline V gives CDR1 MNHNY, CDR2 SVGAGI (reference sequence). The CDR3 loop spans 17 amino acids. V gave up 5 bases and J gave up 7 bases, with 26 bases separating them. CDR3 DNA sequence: TGTGCCAGCAGTCAAACTCACGGGGCCGGCTCCGGGGGTGGCTACACCTTC. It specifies CASSQTHGAGSGGGYTF.

This CDR3 reads CASSTFDRENTEAFF. DNA for the CDR3: TGCGCCAGCAGTACGTTTGACAGGGAAAACACTGAAGCTTTCTTT. The V call is TRBV10-1, the J call TRBJ1-1; 7 bases align to TRBD1. The CDR3 consists of 15 residues. J was trimmed by 2 bases and V by 5 bases; bases with no gene match: 8. Germline loops: CDR1 WNHNN, CDR2 SYGVQD (reference sequence).

The CDR3 sequence is CATSDGVKGGDTEAFF. As DNA, the CDR3 is TGTGCCACCAGTGATGGGGTAAAGGGCGGGGACACTGAAGCTTTCTTT. This chain joins TRBV24-1 and TRBJ1-1; D remains ambiguous. V was shortened by 3 bases and J by 3 bases, with 16 bases between the two germline ends. This CDR3 is built from 16 residues. Germline values: CDR1 KGHDR, CDR2 SFDVKD.

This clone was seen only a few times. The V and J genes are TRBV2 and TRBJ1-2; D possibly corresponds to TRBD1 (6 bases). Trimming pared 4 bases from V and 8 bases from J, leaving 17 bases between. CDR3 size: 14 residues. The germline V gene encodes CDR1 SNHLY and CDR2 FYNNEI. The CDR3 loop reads CASSAQTGLKGYTF. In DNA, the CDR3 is TGTGCCAGCAGTGCACAAACAGGGTTGAAGGGCTACACCTTC.